This T cell receptor beta chain appears in the sequencing data of a study of T cell responses to AZD1222 COVID-19 vaccine. Study-wide results and caveats: Spike-spanning, vaccine-associated CD4 TCRs were dominant at 160-218 and 743-854. Donors were largely white British and mainly female; clonal diversity was possibly underestimated. Recipients of two AZD1222 doses showed rising Spike-specific TCR breadth and depth.

Trimming pared 6 bases from V and 0 bases from J, leaving 6 bases between. The CDR3 extends over 12 amino acids. In germline, CDR1 is MNHEY, CDR2 SVGEGT. A note on this clone: The antigen remains unidentified.

Libraries were prepared by immunoSEQ multiplex PCR; TCRdb keeps only in-frame clonotypes and omits some of them. The sample consists of tens of thousands of clones, around 90% of them appearing once. The starting material was peripheral blood, obtained on day 0 of AZD1222 vaccination. The rearrangement links TRBV6-2 or TRBV6-3 to TRBJ2-7; D remains ambiguous. The receptor's source is an adult in good health. The CDR3 here is CASSSNSYEQYF. The CDR3 bases are TGTGCCAGCAGCTCCAACTCCTACGAGCAGTACTTC.